This passage covers 2 T cell receptor beta chains from one sample sequenced in a study of monozygotic twins with inflammatory bowel disease. Reprocessing the 5' RACE reads, TCRdb reports a single entry for every CDR3 protein and omits DNA. The repertoire shows around 220,000 distinct CDR3 sequences; the top ten hold roughly 8%. The sequenced sample was blood. Every receptor here comes from a human donor with ulcerative colitis or Crohn's disease, or a healthy co-twin of an affected twin (not recorded which).

The gene calls are TRBV21-1 and TRBJ2-3; with no DNA, the TCRdb D assignment of TRBD2 cannot be verified. TRBV21-1 is a documented pseudogene. This CDR3 is built from 15 residues. CDR3 sequence reads: CASSSRDYCTDTQYF.

The chain carries TRBV10-3 and TRBJ2-7; the TRBD1 assignment by TCRdb is unverifiable without DNA. Germline assignment: CDR1 ENHRY and CDR2 SYGVKD. The CDR3 covers 14 residues. The CDR3 is CATGNTDKSYEQYF.